The source of this T cell receptor (beta chain) is a study of T cells after yellow fever vaccination. Regarding the study as a whole: Abundant clonotypes from the bulk population could have been carried over as contaminants into FACS-sorted repertoires.

V shed 1 base and J shed 2 bases, with 8 bases lying between them. Germline CDR1 is SEHNR and CDR2 is FQNEAQ (reference sequence). This CDR3 has 14 residues. This clonotype was found many times. What it binds is unknown. MiXCR was run by TCRdb on the 5' RACE reads, yielding one entry per CDR3 protein. The table lists 150,000 to 200,000 distinct CDR3 sequences, 5.5% to 8% of them singletons. The chain is built from TRBV7-9 and TRBJ1-2; D remains ambiguous. The material sequenced was CD4+ T cells sorted from PBMCs, taken on the day of the first yellow fever vaccination. The receptor was isolated from a man aged 18 to 29 who received the YFV17D yellow fever vaccine. CDR3 in amino acids: CASSLDPLNYGYTF. CDR3 bases: TGTGCCAGCAGCTTAGACCCGTTGAACTATGGCTACACCTTC.